This T cell receptor (beta chain) appears in the sequencing data of a study of PD-L1 blockade in urothelial cancer. About the study: Most patients, twenty-five of 29, were males with bladder-origin cancer.

The CDR3 length is 13 residues. From germline, CDR1 is MNHEY and CDR2 SMNVEV (reference sequence). Trimming left V 0 bases short and J 10 bases short, with 12 bases between. The sample's time point: pretreatment peripheral blood. This clone was detected only a few times. Measured with immunoSEQ multiplex PCR; TCRdb has only the in-frame clones, and not every one. The sample lists some 100,000 clones, more than 80% seen once, with 0.85% to 1% in the top ten. The receptor comes from an elderly woman with urothelial cancer. The specimen was PBMCs, collected around atezolizumab (anti-PD-L1) treatment. The chain uses TRBV27 and TRBJ1-1; unclear D gene. Here the CDR3 DNA reads TGTGCCAGCAGTTTATCTGGGCCCGAGGGAGCTTTCTTT. This codes for CASSLSGPEGAFF.